This T cell receptor beta chain emerged from a study of cytomegalovirus exposure and HLA in healthy donors. Comment on this clone: Its antigen is not identified.

This CDR3 is 15 amino acids long. V shed 3 bases, J shed 8 bases, and the junction held 12 bases outside the gene matches. The V gene's germline CDR1 is GTSNPN and CDR2 SVGIG (reference sequence). Findings and caveats of the study: Among TCR beta chains, those listed as cytomegalovirus-associated numbered some 160.

Use of 60 Vbeta and 13 Jbeta primers characterized the PCR. The method was immunoSEQ multiplex PCR; TCRdb's version includes in-frame clones alone and lacks a portion of them. Found here are approximately 52,000 clones; the top ten clones hold about 9.1%. This clonotype originated in a man in his fifties in good health and CMV-seropositive. The J gene is TRBJ2-3, the V gene TRBV30; 9 bases align to TRBD2. What was sequenced was PBMCs. The CDR3 region is CAWRKRGAERGTQYF. CDR3 sequence (DNA): TGTGCCTGGAGGAAGCGGGGGGCTGAACGGGGTACGCAGTATTTT.